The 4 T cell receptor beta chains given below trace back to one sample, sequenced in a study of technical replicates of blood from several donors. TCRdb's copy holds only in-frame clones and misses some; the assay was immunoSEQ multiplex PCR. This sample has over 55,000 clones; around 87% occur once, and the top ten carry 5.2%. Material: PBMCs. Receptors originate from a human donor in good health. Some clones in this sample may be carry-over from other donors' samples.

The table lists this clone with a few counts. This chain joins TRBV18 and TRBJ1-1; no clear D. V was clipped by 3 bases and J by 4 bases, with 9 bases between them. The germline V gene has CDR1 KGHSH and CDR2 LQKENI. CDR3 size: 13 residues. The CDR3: CASSPSGTTEAFF. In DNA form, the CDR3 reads TGTGCCAGCTCACCGTCGGGAACCACTGAAGCTTTCTTT.

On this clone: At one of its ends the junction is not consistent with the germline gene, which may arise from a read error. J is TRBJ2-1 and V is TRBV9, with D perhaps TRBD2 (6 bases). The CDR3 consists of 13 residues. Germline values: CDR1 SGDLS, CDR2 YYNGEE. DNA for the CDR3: TGTGCCAACAGCGTGGGGAGGTACAATGAGCAGTTCTTC. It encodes CANSVGRYNEQFF.

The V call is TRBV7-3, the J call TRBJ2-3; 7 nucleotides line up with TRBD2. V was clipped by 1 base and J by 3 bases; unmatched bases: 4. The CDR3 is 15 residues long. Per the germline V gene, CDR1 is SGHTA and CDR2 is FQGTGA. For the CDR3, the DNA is TGTGCCAGCAGCTTAAGGGCGGGGGTGACAGATACGCAGTATTTT. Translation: CASSLRAGVTDTQYF.

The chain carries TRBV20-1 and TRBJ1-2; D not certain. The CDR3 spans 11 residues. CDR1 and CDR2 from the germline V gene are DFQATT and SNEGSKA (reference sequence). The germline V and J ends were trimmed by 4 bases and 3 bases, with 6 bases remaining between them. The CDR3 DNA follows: TGCAGTGCTACCGACTACTATGGCTACACCTTC. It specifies CSATDYYGYTF.